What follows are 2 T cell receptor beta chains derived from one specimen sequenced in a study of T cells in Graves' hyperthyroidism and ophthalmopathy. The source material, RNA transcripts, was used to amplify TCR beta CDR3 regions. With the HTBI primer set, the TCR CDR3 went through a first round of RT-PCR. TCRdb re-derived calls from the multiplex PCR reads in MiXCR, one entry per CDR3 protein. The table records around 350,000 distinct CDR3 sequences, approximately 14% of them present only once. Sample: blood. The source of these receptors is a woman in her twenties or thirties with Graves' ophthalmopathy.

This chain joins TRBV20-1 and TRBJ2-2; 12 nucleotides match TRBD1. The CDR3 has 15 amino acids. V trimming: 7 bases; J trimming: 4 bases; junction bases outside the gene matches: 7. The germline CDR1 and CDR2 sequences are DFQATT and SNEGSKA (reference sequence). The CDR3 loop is CSVPGQGAITGELFF. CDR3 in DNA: TGCAGTGTCCCGGGACAGGGGGCGATCACCGGGGAGCTGTTTTTT.

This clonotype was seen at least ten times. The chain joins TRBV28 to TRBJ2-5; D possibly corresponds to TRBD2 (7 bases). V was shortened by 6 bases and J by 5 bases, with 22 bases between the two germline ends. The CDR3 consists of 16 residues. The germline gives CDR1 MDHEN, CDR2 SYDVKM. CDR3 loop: CASSQIQGGWVETQYF. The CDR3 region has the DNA TGTGCCAGCAGCCAAATACAGGGAGGGTGGGTCGAGACCCAGTACTTC.